Here is one TCR beta chain with its context. TCRdb re-called the RT-PCR reads with MiXCR, one entry per CDR3 protein. In the table there are around 700,000 distinct CDR3 sequences, 12% to 15% of which are singletons. The sample consisted of memory CD4+ T cells from blood. The clonotype comes from a female donor in good health, serving as a healthy control.

DNA of the CDR3: TGTGCCAGCAGCTCAGGGCTGGACACTGAAGCTTTCTTT. Its protein is CASSSGLDTEAFF. The V and J genes are TRBV5-6 and TRBJ1-1; tentatively, D is TRBD1 (5 bases). Between the trimmed V and J ends, which lost 3 bases and 3 bases, there was a span of 9 bases. CDR3 length: 13 residues. The germline V gene has CDR1 SGHDT and CDR2 YYEEEE.